The rows below give T cell receptor beta chains drawn from one sample of a study of siplizumab effects on memory and regulatory T cells. TCRdb's copy holds only in-frame clones and misses some; the assay was immunoSEQ multiplex PCR. The sample has roughly 100,000 clones; 80% to 95% are singletons. Sequencing input: CD4+ T cells sorted from blood. The receptors were gathered from a human donor in good health. Both conserved end residues are part of each CDR3. D genes are given only for firm matches. Clone size is shown for a subset of rows, as once, few, many or a class of expanded clone.

>.|.|TRBV27|TRBJ1-2
TGTGCCAGCAGCCCCTGGGGGAGGAGTAACTATGGCTACACCTTC
CASSPWGRSNYGYTF
>.|.|TRBV7-8|TRBJ2-2
TGTGCCAGCAGCTCCAGCCGGACCGGGGAGCTGTTTTTT
CASSSSRTGELFF
>.|TRBD1|TRBV9|TRBJ2-7
TGTGCCAGCAGCCGTAGGGACAGCCAGGGCGAGCAGTACTTC
CASSRRDSQGEQYF
>.|.|TRBV6-1|TRBJ1-3
TGTGCCAGCAGAGGACAGCGCTCTGGAAACACCATATATTTT
CASRGQRSGNTIYF
>.|.|TRBV13|TRBJ1-1
TGTGCCAGCAGGAGAATTCGGACTGAAGCTTTCTTT
CASRRIRTEAFF
>.|TRBD1|TRBV6-5|TRBJ1-2
TGTGCCAGCAGGCCACAGGGGTCTCTATCCTATGGCTACACCTTC
CASRPQGSLSYGYTF
>.|TRBD1|TRBV29-1|TRBJ2-2
TGCAGCGTTGGGACAGGGGTAAACGCCGGGGAGCTGTTTTTT
CSVGTGVNAGELFF
>.|.|TRBV27|TRBJ1-2
TGTGCCAGCAGTTTATACACAGGGATGAACTATGGCTACACCTTC
CASSLYTGMNYGYTF
>.|TRBD2|TRBV5-4|TRBJ2-1
TGTGCCAGCAGCTTTGGAGGGACTAGCGGGAACAATGAGCAGTTCTTC
CASSFGGTSGNNEQFF
>.|.|TRBV11-2|TRBJ2-1
TGTGCCAGCAGCTTAGAGGGGACTTACTACAATGAGCAGTTCTTC
CASSLEGTYYNEQFF
>.|.|TRBV11-2|TRBJ2-7
TGTGCCAGCAACCCCTCCGGGCGGAGATCCCCCTACGAGCAGTACTTC
CASNPSGRRSPYEQYF
>.|TRBD2|TRBV7-3|TRBJ2-2
TGTGCCAGCAGCTTAGTTCGGGAGGCCGGGGAGCTGTTTTTT
CASSLVREAGELFF
>.|.|TRBV9|TRBJ2-1
TGTGCCAGCAGCGTAGGGCAGGGGCCCACCTACAATGAGCAGTTCTTC
CASSVGQGPTYNEQFF
>.|TRBD1|TRBV18|TRBJ2-7
TGTGCCAGCTCACCAAAGATATCTGACAGGGGAGACGAGCAGTACTTC
CASSPKISDRGDEQYF
>once|.|TRBV11-1|TRBJ2-1
TGTGCCAGCAGCCCCGACGCACTTCATGAGCAGTTCTTC
CASSPDALHEQFF
>.|.|TRBV18|TRBJ2-7
TGTGCCAGCTCACCATCGCGTAGTCGGGGCGGCGAGCAGTACTTC
CASSPSRSRGGEQYF
>.|TRBD1|TRBV6-5|TRBJ1-2
TGTGCCAGCACCCGGGACAGTCTAGGCTATGGCTACACCTTC
CASTRDSLGYGYTF
>once|.|TRBV10-3|TRBJ1-1
TGTGCCATCAGTGAGTTTACAGAAGCTTTCTTT
CAISEFTEAFF
>.|.|TRBV27|TRBJ1-5
TGTGCCAGCAGTCCAGCAGGGTATTCATATAGCAATCAGCCCCAGCATTTT
CASSPAGYSYSNQPQHF
>.|TRBD1|TRBV7-2|TRBJ2-5
TGTGCCAGCAGCTTAGCACAGGGGGCGAGGGAGCAGTACTTC
CASSLAQGAREQYF
>.|.|TRBV18|TRBJ2-7
TGTGCCAGCTCACCACCGGGGTATGACCGGAGCTCCTACGAGCAGTACTTC
CASSPPGYDRSSYEQYF
>once|.|TRBV27|TRBJ2-3
TGTGCCAGCAGTTTATCTAGGGCAGGGCCTAACACAGATACGCAGTATTTT
CASSLSRAGPNTDTQYF
>.|TRBD1|TRBV2|TRBJ1-2
TGTGCCAGCAGTTTGGGACAGAGAGATGGCTACACCTTC
CASSLGQRDGYTF
>.|TRBD1|TRBV6-5|TRBJ2-7
TGTGCCAGCAGAAGGGACAGCAGAGGCGAGCAGTACTTC
CASRRDSRGEQYF
>.|TRBD2|TRBV9|TRBJ2-1
TGTGCCAGCAGCACTCTGGGGGAGGGAAGGAATGAGCAGTTCTTC
CASSTLGEGRNEQFF
>.|.|TRBV30|TRBJ1-1
TGTGCCTGGAGTAGGGGGGTGAACACTGAAGCTTTCTTT
CAWSRGVNTEAFF
>once|TRBD2|TRBV7-8|TRBJ2-3
TGTGCCAGCAGCTTTGTGAGGACTAGCGGGCAAGATACGCAGTATTTT
CASSFVRTSGQDTQYF
>once|.|TRBV7-9|TRBJ2-2
TGTGCCAGCAGCTTACAAATCGGCGGGGAGCTGTTTTTT
CASSLQIGGELFF
>.|.|TRBV28|TRBJ1-5
TGTGCCAGCAGCCTCACAGGGAACAATCAGCCCCAGCATTTT
CASSLTGNNQPQHF
>.|.|TRBV7-9|TRBJ2-6
TGTGCCAGCAGCTTAGCGCTCGGAGGGCGGTTAGCTGGGGCCAACGTCCTGACTTTC
CASSLALGGRLAGANVLTF
>.|.|TRBV30|TRBJ2-7
TGTGCCTGGAGATACGGACTTAACTACGAGCAGTACTTC
CAWRYGLNYEQYF
>.|.|TRBV19|TRBJ1-2
TGTGCCAGTAGTCCCTCGGACAGTACTAACTATGGCTACACCTTC
CASSPSDSTNYGYTF
>.|.|TRBV10-3|TRBJ1-1
TGTGCCATCAGTGAATATGAAGGGAGAGCTTTCTTT
CAISEYEGRAFF
>.|.|TRBV30|TRBJ1-5
TGTGCCTGGAGCCGTCAGGGGAATCAGCCCCAGCATTTT
CAWSRQGNQPQHF
>.|.|TRBV7-2|TRBJ1-1
TGTGCCAGCCAAATGGGGGCTCTGAACACTGAAGCTTTCTTT
CASQMGALNTEAFF
>once|.|TRBV5-1|TRBJ2-2
TGCGCCAGCAGCTTGGCTCAGGGTAACACCGGGGAGCTGTTTTTT
CASSLAQGNTGELFF
>.|TRBD1|TRBV10-2|TRBJ1-1
TGCGCCAGCAGTGAGAGTCGATCATGGGACAGGTCGACTGAAGCTTTCTTT
CASSESRSWDRSTEAFF
>.|.|TRBV14|TRBJ2-5
TGTGCCAGCAGCCAAGTTCGGCAAGAGACCCAGTACTTC
CASSQVRQETQYF
>.|.|TRBV7-9|TRBJ2-5
TGTGCCAGCAGCACCGAGGGGGGACCAAGCCGTGTAGAGACCCAGTACTTC
CASSTEGGPSRVETQYF
>.|TRBD1|TRBV30|TRBJ2-7
TGTGCCTGGAGTGCACGATACCGGGACAGGGAATTTTCCTACGAGCAGTACTTC
CAWSARYRDREFSYEQYF
>.|TRBD1|TRBV5-5|TRBJ1-2
TGTGCCAGCAGCTTTGGGACAGAAAACTATGGCTACACCTTC
CASSFGTENYGYTF
>.|.|TRBV28|TRBJ1-1
TGTGCCAGCGGTCCGCAGGGAGGCGGCACTGAAGCTTTCTTT
CASGPQGGGTEAFF
>.|.|TRBV7-7|TRBJ1-6
TGTGCCAGCAGCTTAGCGGCGGGACCCCTCCACTTT
CASSLAAGPLHF
>.|.|TRBV25-1|TRBJ1-2
TGTGGGGGGGGGAACTATGGCTACACCTTC
CGGGNYGYTF
>.|.|TRBV7-3|TRBJ2-3
TGTGCCAGCAGCCGCGCGCAGACAGATACGCAGTATTTT
CASSRAQTDTQYF
>once|.|TRBV29-1|TRBJ2-1
TGCAGCTCAATCCGGACTTCATCAAACAATGAGCAGTTCTTC
CSSIRTSSNNEQFF
>.|.|TRBV15|TRBJ1-1
TGTGCCACCAGCAGAGACGGGGGTGGGATCGAAGCTTTCTTT
CATSRDGGGIEAFF
>.|TRBD1|TRBV4-1|TRBJ2-1
TGCGCCAGCAGCCTCTGGACAGGGAAGTACAATGAGCAGTTCTTC
CASSLWTGKYNEQFF
>.|TRBD2|TRBV28|TRBJ2-1
TGTGCCAGTCCTCCCGCACCTAGCGGGAGGGGGAGCTCCTACAATGAGCAGTTCTTC
CASPPAPSGRGSSYNEQFF
>.|TRBD2|TRBV7-3|TRBJ2-3
TGTGCCAGCAGCGGAGTCGGGACTAGGAGTCTTTCGACTAGCACAGATACGCAGTATTTT
CASSGVGTRSLSTSTDTQYF
>.|.|TRBV11-2|TRBJ2-7
TGTGCCAGCAGCCCCCCTGGCAGGGACGAGCAGTACTTC
CASSPPGRDEQYF
>.|TRBD2|TRBV6-6|TRBJ2-1
TGTGCCAGCAGTCTTCCCAGGACTAGCGGGGATGAGCAGTTCTTC
CASSLPRTSGDEQFF
>.|TRBD1|TRBV5-4|TRBJ2-3
TGTGCCAGCAGCTTGACAGGGGGGGATACGCAGTATTTT
CASSLTGGDTQYF